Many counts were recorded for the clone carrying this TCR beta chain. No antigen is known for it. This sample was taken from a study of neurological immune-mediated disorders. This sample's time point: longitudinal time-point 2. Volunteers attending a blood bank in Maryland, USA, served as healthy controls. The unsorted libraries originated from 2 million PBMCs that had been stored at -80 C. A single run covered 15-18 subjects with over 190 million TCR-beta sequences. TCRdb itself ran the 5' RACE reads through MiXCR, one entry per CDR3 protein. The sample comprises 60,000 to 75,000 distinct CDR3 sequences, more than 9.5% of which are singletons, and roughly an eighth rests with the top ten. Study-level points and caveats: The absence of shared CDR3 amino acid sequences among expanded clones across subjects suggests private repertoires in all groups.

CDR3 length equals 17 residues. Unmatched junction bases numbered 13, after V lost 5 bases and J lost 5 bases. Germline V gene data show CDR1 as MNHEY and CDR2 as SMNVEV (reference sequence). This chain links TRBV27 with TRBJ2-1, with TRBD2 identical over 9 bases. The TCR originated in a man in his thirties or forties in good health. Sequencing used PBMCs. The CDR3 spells CASSPPLASGVNNEQFF. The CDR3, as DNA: TGTGCCAGCAGTCCACCCCTGGCTAGCGGGGTGAACAATGAGCAGTTCTTC.